This T cell receptor beta chain was documented in a study of T cells in Graves' hyperthyroidism and ophthalmopathy. The CDR3 sequence is 15 residues long. The V segment lost 2 bases and the J segment 8 bases; nucleotides outside the gene matches: 2. The germline gives CDR1 MNHEY, CDR2 SVGAGI. The TCR beta CDR3 regions underwent amplification using RNA transcripts as the source. Carried out on the TCR CDR3, a first-round RT-PCR used the HTBI primer set. TCRdb independently ran MiXCR on the multiplex PCR reads; one entry per CDR3 protein. The table includes over 450,000 distinct CDR3 sequences, around 15% detected once. Study findings and constraints: Classification by a 13 V-J model distinguished ophthalmopathy from stable hyperthyroidism.

This clonotype was detected ten times or more. Its matching antigen is unknown. Cells are PBMCs isolated from more than 8.5 ml of fresh blood. Sequencing was carried out using blood. The chain joins TRBV6-5 to TRBJ2-1; 14 bases are a match to TRBD2. This receptor was taken from a woman aged 18 to 35 with Graves' hyperthyroidism. The CDR3 sequence is CASSYRLAGGDEQFF. Here the CDR3 DNA reads TGTGCCAGCAGTTACCGACTAGCGGGAGGGGATGAGCAGTTCTTC.